This T cell receptor beta chain appears in the sequencing data of a study of T-cell reconstitution after alpha-beta-depleted transplantation in children. Study conclusions and caveats: High day-60 TCRbeta diversity in some patients came from surviving recipient T cells and thymic progenitors. T cells produced anew were the main source of T-cell counts and diversity one year after transplant. In patients about two months after transplant, alpha-beta T cells reportedly arose from several hundred expanded graft clones.

The V gene end was trimmed by 4 bases and the J gene end by 2 bases; junction bases not matched to a gene: 2. CDR1 GTSNPN and CDR2 SVGIG come from the germline V gene (reference sequence). The CDR3 loop spans 13 amino acids. Unique molecular identifiers were incorporated during preparation of the TCRbeta library. TCRdb reprocessed the PCR reads with MiXCR, giving one entry per CDR3 protein. The data hold 780,000 or so distinct CDR3 sequences, with roughly 15% observed a single time. A note on this clonotype: Its antigen is unknown.

Sample: PBMCs, mostly from graft donor cells, taken 360 days after TCRalphabeta/CD19-depleted stem cell transplant. The sequence was collected from a male patient between 5 and 17 years old who had a stem cell transplant for acute lymphoblastic leukemia, so the T cells may come from the graft donor. This chain joins TRBV30 and TRBJ2-7; 10 nucleotides match TRBD1. CDR3 nucleotide sequence: TGTGCCTGGAAGACAGGGGGCACCTACGAGCAGTACTTC. It yields the protein CAWKTGGTYEQYF.